The rows below give T cell receptor beta chains drawn from one sample of a study of PD-1 blockade in mismatch repair-deficient tumors. The table came from immunoSEQ multiplex PCR; TCRdb's copy has only in-frame clones and leaves some out. This sample has about 9,400 clones, with around 85% found just once. Material: PBMCs, obtained about 47 weeks after starting pembrolizumab. The receptors were sampled from an adult with mismatch repair-deficient cancer. The conserved cysteine and the conserved F or W are not part of the CDR3 here.

j_gene: TRBJ2-7
v_gene: TRBV6-5
len: 11
CDR3aa: ASRPTAGSGPY

j_gene: TRBJ1-2
v_gene: TRBV28
len: 13
CDR3aa: ASSFPGGRTQGYT

j_gene: TRBJ1-2
v_gene: TRBV6-1
len: 11
CDR3aa: ASSEQGNYGYT

j_gene: TRBJ2-7
v_gene: TRBV28
len: 12
CDR3aa: ASRGQGAPYEQY

j_gene: TRBJ2-5
v_gene: TRBV9
len: 13
CDR3aa: ASSVAGQVGETQY

j_gene: TRBJ1-3
v_gene: TRBV7-6
len: 15
CDR3aa: ASSLVPGGSTGNTIY

j_gene: TRBJ1-2
v_gene: TRBV19
len: 13
CDR3aa: ASRPRGWANYGYT

j_gene: TRBJ2-1
v_gene: TRBV7-2
len: 13
CDR3aa: ASSLVGGSYNEQF

j_gene: TRBJ2-3
v_gene: TRBV10-3
len: 13
CDR3aa: AISVVGTSTDTQY

j_gene: TRBJ2-3
v_gene: TRBV25-1
len: 12
CDR3aa: ASSDTGGEDTQY

j_gene: TRBJ2-3
v_gene: TRBV4-1
len: 12
CDR3aa: ASSQDQGADTQY

j_gene: TRBJ2-2
v_gene: TRBV29-1
len: 11
CDR3aa: STGGMGTGELF

j_gene: TRBJ2-7
v_gene: TRBV12-5
len: 12
CDR3aa: ASNLQGAGPEQY

j_gene: TRBJ1-2
v_gene: TRBV5-4
len: 12
CDR3aa: ASSTAAGAGGYT

j_gene: TRBJ2-7
v_gene: TRBV5-1
len: 13
CDR3aa: ASSLVGTSPYEQY

j_gene: TRBJ2-1
v_gene: TRBV9
len: 13
CDR3aa: ASSPGLALGNEQF

j_gene: TRBJ1-5
v_gene: TRBV9
len: 13
CDR3aa: ASSVGADYNQPQH

j_gene: TRBJ2-7
v_gene: TRBV27
len: 12
CDR3aa: ASSLGLAGYEQY

j_gene: TRBJ1-1
v_gene: TRBV7-3
len: 14
CDR3aa: VSSLRMGTGGTEAF

j_gene: TRBJ2-3
v_gene: TRBV7-3
len: 12
CDR3aa: ASSLAGLTDTQY

j_gene: TRBJ1-2
v_gene: TRBV9
len: 11
CDR3aa: ASSGTGNYGYT

j_gene: TRBJ1-1
v_gene: TRBV9
len: 13
CDR3aa: ASAAPAGGDTEAF

j_gene: TRBJ1-2
v_gene: TRBV28
len: 13
CDR3aa: ASSLPGPLAGGYT

j_gene: TRBJ1-3
v_gene: TRBV5-1
len: 13
CDR3aa: ASSPGQISGNTIY

j_gene: TRBJ2-3
v_gene: TRBV28
len: 13
CDR3aa: ASSFGGSSTDTQY

j_gene: TRBJ2-3
v_gene: TRBV18
len: 13
CDR3aa: ASSPLQGMKDTQY

j_gene: TRBJ2-7
v_gene: TRBV27
len: 9
CDR3aa: ASVRGYEQY

j_gene: TRBJ2-7
v_gene: TRBV11-2
len: 12
CDR3aa: ASSTSGRAYEQY

j_gene: TRBJ1-1
v_gene: TRBV19
len: 12
CDR3aa: ASLGDRRSTEAF

j_gene: TRBJ2-5
v_gene: TRBV2
len: 12
CDR3aa: ASRDRGGQETQY

j_gene: TRBJ2-3
v_gene: TRBV5-6
len: 13
CDR3aa: ASSLAGLGRDTQY

j_gene: TRBJ2-1
v_gene: TRBV18
len: 14
CDR3aa: ASSPEGRPLENEQF

j_gene: TRBJ2-2
v_gene: TRBV5-1
len: 14
CDR3aa: ASSLSPSGSGGELF

j_gene: TRBJ2-7
v_gene: TRBV7-9
len: 10
CDR3aa: ASSPLGGEQY

j_gene: TRBJ2-5
v_gene: TRBV5-1
len: 13
CDR3aa: ASSLTRQGRETQY

j_gene: TRBJ2-3
v_gene: TRBV15
len: 14
CDR3aa: ATRVGLAGVSDTQY

j_gene: TRBJ1-1
v_gene: TRBV5-6
len: 12
CDR3aa: ASSLRQGWTEAF

j_gene: TRBJ1-2
v_gene: TRBV28
len: 11
CDR3aa: ASKLGGDYGYT

j_gene: TRBJ2-4
v_gene: TRBV5-8
len: 13
CDR3aa: ASTGRSWAKNIQY

j_gene: TRBJ1-4
v_gene: TRBV19
len: 14
CDR3aa: ASSIFPTGTNEKLF

j_gene: TRBJ2-7
v_gene: TRBV15
len: 13
CDR3aa: ATSAGLAGGHEQY

j_gene: TRBJ2-7
v_gene: TRBV29-1
len: 12
CDR3aa: SVGTGAASYEQY

j_gene: TRBJ2-2
v_gene: TRBV7-9
len: 13
CDR3aa: ASSGLGRITGELF

j_gene: TRBJ2-5
v_gene: TRBV18
len: 12
CDR3aa: ASSLAGGQETQY

j_gene: TRBJ1-1
v_gene: TRBV5-1
len: 14
CDR3aa: ASRGSAGPELLEAF

j_gene: TRBJ1-6
v_gene: TRBV6-5
len: 13
CDR3aa: ASSYSQGSNSPLH

j_gene: TRBJ1-6
v_gene: TRBV11-3
len: 17
CDR3aa: ASSLAGVWRGRGQTPLH

j_gene: TRBJ2-1
v_gene: TRBV28
len: 15
CDR3aa: ASSQDLRALSYNEQF

j_gene: TRBJ2-1
v_gene: TRBV10-2
len: 12
CDR3aa: ASSEGQDYNEQF

j_gene: TRBJ2-6
v_gene: TRBV29-1
len: 14
CDR3aa: SVGGQGALGANVLT

j_gene: TRBJ2-3
v_gene: TRBV6-1
len: 13
CDR3aa: ASSGRGMSTDTQY

j_gene: TRBJ2-7
v_gene: TRBV28
len: 13
CDR3aa: ASSRLAGKTYEQY

j_gene: TRBJ1-4
v_gene: TRBV30
len: 12
CDR3aa: AWSPYGQSEKLF

j_gene: TRBJ2-5
v_gene: TRBV28
len: 13
CDR3aa: ASSSAGTAQGTQY